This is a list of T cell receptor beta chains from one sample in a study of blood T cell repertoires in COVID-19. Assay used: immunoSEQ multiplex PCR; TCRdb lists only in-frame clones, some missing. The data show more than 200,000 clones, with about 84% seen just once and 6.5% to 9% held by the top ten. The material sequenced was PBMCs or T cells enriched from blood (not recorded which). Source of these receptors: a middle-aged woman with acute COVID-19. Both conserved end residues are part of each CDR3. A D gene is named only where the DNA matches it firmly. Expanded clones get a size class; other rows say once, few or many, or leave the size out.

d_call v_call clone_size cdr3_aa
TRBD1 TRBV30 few CAWFRDRGRTGNTIYF
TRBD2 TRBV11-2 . CASSYWGLAGAGELFF
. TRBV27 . CASRARGLTEAFF
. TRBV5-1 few CASSLDGGAYGYTF
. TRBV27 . CASSLNGATNEKLFF
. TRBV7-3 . CASSLVSSSTDTQYF
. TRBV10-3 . CAISEPQQGYEQYF
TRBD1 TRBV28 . CAAGQGEGYYGYTF
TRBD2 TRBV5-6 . CASSLYLGLAEQETQYF
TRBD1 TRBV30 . CAWRWGQGLAFF
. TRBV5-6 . CASSRYNSGANVLTF
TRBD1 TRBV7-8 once CASTVGQGYTEAFF
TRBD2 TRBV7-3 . CASSSIAGVNTGELFF
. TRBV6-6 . CASIFSRGVMNTEAFF
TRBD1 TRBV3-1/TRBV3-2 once CASSQDRRTGGPTDYGYTF
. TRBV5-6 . CASSLGQYAEAFF
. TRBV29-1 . CSARWAGTEAFF
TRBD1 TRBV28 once CASRDRQGDNSPLHF
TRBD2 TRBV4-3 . CASSQLLREGGYEQYF
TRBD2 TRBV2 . CASTRLAGGLTQYF
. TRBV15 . CATSRDGESSYNSPLHF
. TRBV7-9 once CASSPGQTIQPQHF
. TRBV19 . CASSIGEESNSPLHF
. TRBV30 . CAWGSSYGYTF
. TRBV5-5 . CASSVGTSYGYTF
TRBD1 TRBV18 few CASSPPTGSYTEAFF
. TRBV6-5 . CASSYHDIRELFF
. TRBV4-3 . CASSQVLSPGAQYF
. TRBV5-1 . CASSLASGQETQYF
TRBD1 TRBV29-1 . CSVHTGQGARAFF
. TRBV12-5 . CASGLGRNYGYTF
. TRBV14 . CASSQTRLAEAFF
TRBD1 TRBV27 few CASSLSTGARGYTF
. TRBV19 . CASSIIRQPQHF
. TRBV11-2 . CASSLRPRVSLDGDEQFF